Following are 12 T cell receptor beta chains from one sample sequenced in a study of cytomegalovirus exposure and HLA in healthy donors (TCRdb year 2017). The library came from the immunoSEQ multiplex PCR assay. A mixture of 60 forward primers for TCR Vbeta segments and 13 reverse primers for TCR Jbeta segments was used in the multiplex PCR. Here the immuneACCESS table is served through TCRdb, limited to in-frame sequences with V and J called. Missing clones are a known gap in these copies; in checked studies unresolved V genes cover under half, and the rest lacks a known reason. This sample lists 150,000 or so clones; about 77% were detected once. The ten largest account for about a tenth of the sample. The sequencing input was PBMCs. These receptors were taken from a man aged 18 to 30 in good health and CMV-seropositive.

The chain uses TRBV7-9 and TRBJ1-2; 8 bases are shared with TRBD1. V lost 4 bases, J lost 5 bases, and 6 bases stayed unmatched. CDR3 length: 14 residues. Per germline, CDR1 SEHNR and CDR2 FQNEAQ (reference sequence). The CDR3 sequence is CASSSGQGGYGYTF. CDR3 sequence (DNA): TGTGCCAGCAGCTCCGGACAGGGAGGGTATGGCTACACCTTC.

As for this clone: The CDR3 end shows no conserved phenylalanine or tryptophan, and so a read error is likely. The chain joins TRBV6-1 to TRBJ1-6, with 9 bases identical to TRBD1. The trim removed 0 bases at V and 10 bases at J, leaving 7 bases unmatched. The CDR3 is made up of 16 amino acids. The germline V gene has CDR1 MNHNS and CDR2 SASEGT. In nucleotides, the CDR3 is TGTGCCAGCAGTGAAGCGCTGGGACAGGGTTCGTCACCCCTCCACCTT. Its translation is CASSEALGQGSSPLHL.

DNA for the CDR3: TGTGCCAGCGCAGGGGCAGACTATGGCTACACCTTC. It codes for CASAGADYGYTF. V gene TRBV5-5 combines with J gene TRBJ1-2, with a weak D call TRBD1 (6 bases). V lost 7 bases to trimming and J lost 3 bases, with 10 bases between them. The CDR3 contains 12 residues. Germline CDR1 reads SGHKS; CDR2 reads YYEKEE (reference sequence).

This chain joins TRBV4-1 and TRBJ2-5; 11 bases are shared with TRBD2. There are 17 residues in the CDR3. CDR1 and CDR2 from the germline V gene are MGHRA and YSYEKL. V trimming: 1 base; J trimming: 2 bases; junction bases outside the gene matches: 6. The CDR3 nucleotides are TGCGCCAGCAGCCAAGGAGCATCTAGCGGGAGGCAAGAGACCCAGTACTTC. Translating it yields CASSQGASSGRQETQYF.

The chain carries TRBV19 and TRBJ2-7, with D possibly matching TRBD1 (5 bases). The CDR3 sequence is 14 residues long. V dropped 1 base and J dropped 3 bases, with 10 bases sitting between them. Germline V CDR1 and CDR2: LNHDA, SQIVND (reference sequence). The CDR3 DNA reads TGTGCCAGTAGTATAGGGGGCGCCGGCTACGAGCAGTACTTC. It encodes CASSIGGAGYEQYF.

This chain joins TRBV27 and TRBJ2-7; 7 bases fit TRBD2. CDR3 size: 13 residues. The germline V gene encodes CDR1 MNHEY and CDR2 SMNVEV (reference sequence). V trimming: 5 bases; J trimming: 2 bases; junction bases outside the gene matches: 3. CDR3 residues: CASSHGTTYEQYF. The CDR3 DNA is TGTGCCAGCAGTCATGGGACTACCTACGAGCAGTACTTC.

The chain links TRBV7-9 to TRBJ1-1; TRBD1 agrees at 8 bases. The CDR3 consists of 15 residues. CDR1 SEHNR and CDR2 FQNEAQ come from the germline V gene (reference sequence). Trimming removed 1 base from V and 2 bases from J; junction bases left unmatched: 3. The chain's CDR3 is CASSLGDRSNTEAFF. In DNA, the CDR3 is TGTGCCAGCAGCTTAGGGGACAGGAGTAACACTGAAGCTTTCTTT.

CDR3 nucleotides: TGTGCCAGCAGCCAGCGGACTAGTGGGGGCCAGGCCCAGTACTTC. Translating gives CASSQRTSGGQAQYF. This chain links TRBV7-9 with TRBJ2-5; TRBD2 is a possible D gene (7 bases). V lost 5 bases, J lost 9 bases, and 22 bases lay in between. CDR1 and CDR2 (germline): SEHNR, FQNEAQ (reference sequence). There are 15 residues in the CDR3.

The chain is built from TRBV28 and TRBJ1-2, with 7 nucleotides matching TRBD1. Per the germline V gene, CDR1 is MDHEN and CDR2 is SYDVKM. This CDR3 comprises 15 residues. V lost 6 bases to trimming and J lost 2 bases; unmatched junction nucleotides: 9. For the CDR3, the DNA is TGTGCCAGCAGGCCGGTTGACAGGGTGAACTATGGCTACACCTTC. Amino acid sequence: CASRPVDRVNYGYTF.

This clone turned up a few times. The DNA of the CDR3 is TGTGCCATCAGTGAGGGGGCGAGCTACGAGCAGTACTTC. Amino acids: CAISEGASYEQYF. The chain carries TRBV10-3 and TRBJ2-7, with D possibly TRBD1 on 5 matching bases. The germline V gene has CDR1 ENHRY and CDR2 SYGVKD. V lost 2 bases and J 3 bases, leaving 8 bases between the germline ends. CDR3 size: 13 residues.

This clone was picked up a small number of times. The chain carries TRBV7-2 and TRBJ1-5, with no clear D. V shed 2 bases and J shed 0 bases, with 17 bases lying between them. The germline gives CDR1 SGHTA, CDR2 FQGNSA. The CDR3 is made up of 18 amino acids. The CDR3 nucleotides are TGTGCCAGCAGCTTAACAGTCGGCGGGCTTAATAGCAATCAGCCCCAGCATTTT. Amino acids: CASSLTVGGLNSNQPQHF.

This clone has a handful of counts. The genes are TRBV7-9 and TRBJ1-1; tentatively, D is TRBD1 (6 bases). In germline, CDR1 is SEHNR, CDR2 FQNEAQ (reference sequence). The CDR3 spans 15 residues. The germline V and J ends were trimmed by 11 bases and 0 bases, with 19 bases remaining between them. CDR3 region: CAGQTGLGLNTEAFF. The CDR3 DNA reads TGTGCCGGACAAACAGGGTTGGGGCTGAACACTGAAGCTTTCTTT.